This TCR beta chain was observed in a study of cytomegalovirus exposure and HLA in healthy donors listed by TCRdb under 2017. In the study overall: According to an earlier analysis of around 600 of the donors, roughly 180 million T cells yielded over 90 million unique TCR beta sequences and around 280 Gb of sequence data. An early release that covered roughly 600 HLA-typed donors contained about 300 gigabases of sequencing data and tens of millions of unique TCR sequences. Of the 350 to 450 genotyped donors, about 84% fell in the genetic ancestry cluster associated with self-reported Caucasian donors. The study aimed to test whether signatures of past pathogen exposure could be identified by cataloging public T cell receptors. The study profiled the T cell repertoires of under 700 subjects by immunosequencing and related them to cytomegalovirus serostatus. Besides the first cohort of 666 subjects, a separate validation cohort made up of 120 different subjects was used. The study combined high-throughput TCR immunosequencing, statistical association of individual TCRs with disease status, and machine learning to predict cytomegalovirus infection status. In a later analysis, previously published TCR beta repertoires from about 640 donors were re-analyzed and high-resolution HLA genotyping was added so that TCR occurrence patterns could be studied. In the later analysis, no new phenotypic data were used to find candidate immune exposures; instead, reliance was placed on TCR beta sequences and their occurrence across donors. In an earlier analysis of several hundred of the donors, high-throughput TCR beta sequencing was used to judge whether each TCR beta V gene segment behaved as functional or pseudogenic. Donor age, sex, ethnicity and CMV serostatus were compiled alongside the repertoire data. A later genetic analysis took genome-wide SNP genotypes for about three fifths of the 666 donors and used that subset as a discovery cohort. All discovery cohort repertoires had been generated on a single sequencing platform. Class I and class II HLA loci were covered by the typing at four-digit resolution. Typing coverage differed by locus: A, B, C, DRB1 and DQB1 were typed in roughly 629-630 donors, DQA1 in 522, DPA1 in around 600, and DPB1 in around 440. Roughly five DR-DQ haplotypes were treated as single units for association and clustering because of strong linkage in the cohort. Among 300 to 450 genotyped donors of the cohort, an average of approximately 240,000 unique TCR beta nucleotide sequences were sequenced per donor, around 20% of them non-productive.

Receptor amplification or capture employed the immunoSEQ multiplex PCR assay. The multiplex PCR relied on a mix of 60 forward primers for TCR Vbeta segments and 13 reverse primers for TCR Jbeta segments. The CDR3 region of rearranged TCR beta genes was amplified from genomic DNA by a multiplex PCR assay. The Illumina HiSeq System was used to sequence the amplified TCR beta libraries as 87-base-pair reads. The study's processing was this. A later analysis counted tens of millions of unique TCR beta chains across the 666 repertoires, and around 9.9 million of these chains were shared by at least two donors. Raw reads were error-corrected and collapsed into unique sequences by a nearest-neighbor algorithm in which closely related sequences were merged to remove PCR and sequencing errors. Alignment of CDR3 sequences to IMGT reference sequences was used to assign V, D and J gene segments. For a sequence to be retained, a match of at least six nucleotides to both a V gene segment and a J gene segment was required. Rearrangements were classified as productive when the CDR3 lacked stop codons and remained in frame with V and J, and all other rearrangements were classified as non-productive. CDR3 was defined according to IMGT convention as the region running from the second conserved V-encoded cysteine to the conserved J-encoded phenylalanine. Sequences without an unambiguous match to a single V gene segment were excluded from the earlier analysis of a few hundred of the donors. In an earlier analysis of a few hundred of the donors, a V segment was called functional when productive rearrangements were above 56.7%, and segregating when the standard deviation between donors exceeded 5%. A statistical classification framework was built to diagnose cytomegalovirus status from the catalog of TCR beta chain sequences. A later analysis assigned V and J genes by comparing TCR nucleotide sequences with IMGT/GENE-DB human TR gene sequences. A later analysis assigned CDR3 sequences and most-parsimonious VDJ recombination scenarios with the TCRdist pipeline. A later analysis defined each TCR beta chain by its CDR3 amino acid sequence plus V-gene family, and excluded reads lacking a unique V-gene family. To address suspected cross-contamination and a sequencing artifact, a later analysis removed several hundred highly shared, low-generation-probability nucleotide sequences. In a later analysis, a clonal expansion index was calculated for each public chain from normalized within-repertoire ranks of inferred template counts. Generation probabilities in a later analysis came from a VDJ recombination model fitted to out-of-frame rearrangements, and those results were checked against IGoR. In a later analysis, TCR-TCR, TCR-HLA and TCR-CMV co-occurrence was scored with hypergeometric tests, and a repertoire-size bias correction was applied to TCR pairs. False discovery rates were estimated in a later analysis by permuting HLA or CMV assignments 20 times. A later analysis grouped co-occurring TCRs with DBSCAN, adding TCRdist sequence similarity when clustering within HLA-allele-positive subsets. For co-occurrence clustering, repertoires with fewer than 30,000 or more than 120,000 public chains were excluded, along with four to six repertoires with anomalous nucleotide sharing. As stored in TCRdb, this immuneACCESS dataset retains in-frame rearrangements with V and J assigned. A fraction of the clones does not appear; measured against another copy, unresolved V genes explain less than half of the discrepancy, and the remainder lacks a known reason. V, J and clone size derive from that table, while D and trimming were established from the DNA sequence. For this sample the table gives 150,000 to 200,000 clones, of which around four fifths were detected only once. Roughly 10% of the sample is held by the ten biggest clonotypes.

V loses 0 bases, J loses 4 bases, and the germline ends lie 11 bases apart. From cysteine to phenylalanine, the CDR3 is 15 amino acids long. Kept here is only the CDR3 DNA, which spans 45 bases and is read in frame from base 1. In the germline V gene (reference sequence), CDR1 corresponds to MNHNY and CDR2 to SVGAGI. A note on this clone: This clone's antigen is unknown. No much larger clone is present one base from it, and per-base qualities are unavailable.

The cohort consisted of approximately 670 healthy bone marrow donors. Cohort members were all nominally healthy when sampled, although unrecorded immune exposures were likely present. The donor tested CMV seropositive and was one of the 289 seropositive cohort members. A peripheral blood sample was provided by each donor, and peripheral blood mononuclear cells were used for TCR beta sequencing. Genomic DNA was extracted from the blood cell samples with the Qiagen DNeasy Blood Extraction Kit. On the study overall, not on this receptor specifically: The earlier analysis of some 560 of the donors excluded roughly 17 rarely observed V segments, including chromosome 9 orphons, because counts were too low. CMV serostatus was the only immune exposure information available for the cohort. According to a later analysis, TCR association rates differed among HLA loci, with DRB1 alleles showing the most associated TCRs and HLA-C alleles showing the fewest. In vitro tests confirmed that a few of the cytomegalovirus-associated TCR beta chains recognize cytomegalovirus antigens. A further reported finding was that TCR beta sequences accurately predicted the HLA-A and HLA-B alleles for most subjects in the first cohort. Compared with equally common non-associated chains, HLA-associated TCR beta chains in a later analysis were more clonally expanded and had lower generation probabilities. According to a later analysis, parvovirus B19, influenza, CMV and Epstein-Barr virus appeared linked to several top co-occurrence clusters. The classifier was reported to diagnose cytomegalovirus status with high specificity and sensitivity in both the original cohort and the validation cohort. While some public TCRs were present in many individuals, most TCR sequences turned up only very rarely across donors. Only TCR beta chains were sequenced in this cohort, and the absence of alpha or paired-chain data limited detectable features. According to the authors, the approach could potentially be generalized to other disease states and immunological phenotypes. Compared with the roughly 700-donor mean, donors in an Asian-associated ancestry cluster had fewer N-insertions in productive TCRs, according to a later genetic analysis. Linkage disequilibrium might explain the correlated functional status among segregating V segments, but an unknown experimental factor could not be ruled out. A group of highly shared sequence variants was considered likely to be a technical artifact of the sequencing pipeline. Strong co-occurrence of HLA alleles, especially DR and DQ, made assigning TCR associations to individual alleles difficult. The 87-base-pair reads could not distinguish some IMGT-functional V segments, including TRBV6-2 and TRBV6-3, so those segments were excluded. At a false discovery rate of 0.05, a later analysis linked fewer than 20,000 TCR beta sequences to specific HLA alleles. Presence/absence analyses assumed roughly uniform sequencing depth across donors, an assumption that may not hold. HLA typing was unavailable for some donors at each locus, so association tests used only the typed subset. The study gave a list of about 150 TCR beta chains associated with cytomegalovirus. V-gene and J-gene trimming of TCR beta chains was associated with a missense DCLRE1C variant in a later genetic analysis, and the association was replicated in an independent cohort. In an earlier analysis of some 500 of the donors, most TCR beta V segments appeared in productive rearrangements about 90% or about 30% of the time, broadly matching IMGT annotations. According to a later analysis, most CMV-associated TCR beta chains appeared to be HLA-restricted, and the HLA associations seemed to be driven largely by CMV exposure.

This TCR was recovered from a man between 18 and 29 years old in good health and CMV-seropositive. Sequencing was performed on PBMCs. In this chain, TRBV6-6 is recombined with TRBJ2-3, with TRBD1 perhaps the D gene, on 6 matching bases. Here the CDR3 is given as CASSYSRGGADTQYF. The DNA sequence follows: TGTGCCAGCAGTTACTCGCGTGGGGGCGCAGATACGCAGTATTTT.